The clone carrying this TCR beta chain occurred a few times. This CDR3 is built from 16 residues. V was cut by 5 bases and J by 1 base, with 15 bases left in between. Germline-derived CDR1 and CDR2 are SGHTA and FQGNSA. The PCR was carried out with 60 Vbeta primers and 13 Jbeta primers. Assay: immunoSEQ multiplex PCR; the TCRdb copy retains only in-frame clones and omits some. Counted here are 200,000 or so clones, more than 65% occurring once; the ten biggest clones make up roughly 1.6%. This sample is drawn from a study of cytomegalovirus exposure and HLA in healthy donors. The material sequenced was PBMCs. The clonotype comes from a man aged 50 or older in good health and CMV-seronegative. V and J are TRBV7-2 and TRBJ1-5; D is possibly TRBD1 (6 bases). CDR3 sequence: CASSQTGTGSNQPQHF. As DNA, the CDR3 is TGTGCCAGCAGCCAGACCGGAACAGGGAGCAATCAGCCCCAGCATTTT.